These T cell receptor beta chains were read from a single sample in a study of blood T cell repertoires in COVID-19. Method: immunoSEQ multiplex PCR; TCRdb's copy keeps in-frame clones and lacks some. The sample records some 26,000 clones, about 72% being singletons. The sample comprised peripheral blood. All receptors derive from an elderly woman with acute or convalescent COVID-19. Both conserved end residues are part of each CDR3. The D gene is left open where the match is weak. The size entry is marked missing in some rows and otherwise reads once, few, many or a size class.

TGTGCCAGCAGCTTAGGGACAGGGTTCTACGAGCAGTACTTC,CASSLGTGFYEQYF,TRBV7-6,many,TRBJ2-7,TRBD1
TGCGCCAGCAGCCAGGGGGGCCCCTCCTACAATGAGCAGTTCTTC,CASSQGGPSYNEQFF,TRBV5-1,-,TRBJ2-1,-
TGCAGCGTTGCGGCAAGCGGGGGATACGAGCAGTACTTC,CSVAASGGYEQYF,TRBV29-1,-,TRBJ2-7,TRBD2
TGTGCCAGCAGCTGGGGACTGAGCAATGAGCAGTTCTTC,CASSWGLSNEQFF,TRBV7-9,-,TRBJ2-1,-
TGTGCCAGCTCACTGGGGACAGGGAACTCCGGCTATGGCTACACCTTC,CASSLGTGNSGYGYTF,TRBV18,-,TRBJ1-2,TRBD1
TGTGCCAGTAGTACTAGGGGTGCCTACAATGAGCAGTTCTTC,CASSTRGAYNEQFF,TRBV19,-,TRBJ2-1,-
TGTGCCAGCAGTTTGGGGGGATATCCCTATGGCTACACCTTC,CASSLGGYPYGYTF,TRBV27,-,TRBJ1-2,-
TGTGCCAGCAGCTTACAGGGGGATTCACCCCTCCACTTT,CASSLQGDSPLHF,TRBV7-3,-,TRBJ1-6,TRBD1
TGTGCCATTAAACGTAGCGGGAGCACGGGGAACACCGGGGAGCTGTTTTTT,CAIKRSGSTGNTGELFF,TRBV10-3,-,TRBJ2-2,TRBD2
TGTGCCAGCAGCCCAAGTGGAGGTGCTAGCAACAATGAGCAGTTCTTC,CASSPSGGASNNEQFF,TRBV3-1/TRBV3-2,once,TRBJ2-1,-
TGTGCCAGCAGCTTATACACGGGAGGCGACGCAGATACGCAGTATTTT,CASSLYTGGDADTQYF,TRBV7-9,-,TRBJ2-3,TRBD2
TGTGCCAGCAGCAAAGTAAAGCGGGAGCCTCTATGGTTGTACAATGAGCAGTTCTTC,CASSKVKREPLWLYNEQFF,TRBV21-1,once,TRBJ2-1,-
TGCAGTGCCAGTAGTCAGGGGAATCGTATATCCAATGAGCAGTTCTTC,CSASSQGNRISNEQFF,TRBV20-1,-,TRBJ2-1,-
TGTGCCAGCAGCCAAGGACTAGCGGGGGGGTTTTGGGAGCAGTACTTC,CASSQGLAGGFWEQYF,TRBV4-2,-,TRBJ2-7,TRBD2
TGTGCCAGCAGTTACGGTAGCGGCTCCTACGAGCAGTACTTC,CASSYGSGSYEQYF,TRBV6-2/TRBV6-3,-,TRBJ2-7,-
TGTGCCAGCAGCTTAGCGGGACAGACGAACACTGAAGCTTTCTTT,CASSLAGQTNTEAFF,TRBV7-2,-,TRBJ1-1,TRBD1
TGTGCCAGCAGGGGACAGGGCCATGGCTACACCTTC,CASRGQGHGYTF,TRBV6-5,-,TRBJ1-2,TRBD1
TGTGCCAGCAGCCGACAGGGAATCTATGGCTACACCTTC,CASSRQGIYGYTF,TRBV27,-,TRBJ1-2,TRBD1
TGTGCCACCAGCACTAGGAGGACCGGGGAGCTGTTTTTT,CATSTRRTGELFF,TRBV15,-,TRBJ2-2,-
TGTGCCAGCAGCTTCGGACTAGCGGAGCCCTACGAGCAGTACTTC,CASSFGLAEPYEQYF,TRBV9,-,TRBJ2-7,TRBD2
TGTGCCAGCAGTGAAGCCGGGCGGGGGATCTATGGCTACACCTTC,CASSEAGRGIYGYTF,TRBV6-1,-,TRBJ1-2,-
TGTGCCAGCTCACCCAATAGTGCGGGGAAAGGTGGGCCCCAGCATTTT,CASSPNSAGKGGPQHF,TRBV18,-,TRBJ1-5,-
TGTGCCAGCAGTTTGGAGCCGGACACTGAAGCTTTCTTT,CASSLEPDTEAFF,TRBV12-3/TRBV12-4,-,TRBJ1-1,-
TGTGCCATCAAGGTCGGGTCCGAGGTGAGCAATGAGCAGTTCTTC,CAIKVGSEVSNEQFF,TRBV10-3,-,TRBJ2-1,-
TGTGCCAGCAGTACAGGGACAACTAATGAAAAACTGTTTTTT,CASSTGTTNEKLFF,TRBV2,-,TRBJ1-4,-
TGCGCCAGCAGCCAGAACAGGGCTGGAAACACCATATATTTT,CASSQNRAGNTIYF,TRBV4-1,-,TRBJ1-3,-
TGTGCCAGCAGCTTCCGGCAGGGAGGAAACACCATATATTTT,CASSFRQGGNTIYF,TRBV7-2,few,TRBJ1-3,-
TGTGCCAGCAGCCAAGATAGGGCGGGTGAGCAGTTCTTC,CASSQDRAGEQFF,TRBV4-2,-,TRBJ2-1,-
TGTGCCAGCAGCTCAAGGACTACTCAAGGGGAGACCCAGTACTTC,CASSSRTTQGETQYF,TRBV7-2,-,TRBJ2-5,-
TGTGCCAGCAGCGGGACAGTTGGCTACACCTTC,CASSGTVGYTF,TRBV9,-,TRBJ1-2,-
TGTGCCAGCTCCTACAGGGGCCGAATGAACACTGAAGCTTTCTTT,CASSYRGRMNTEAFF,TRBV19,-,TRBJ1-1,TRBD1
TGTGCCAGCAGCTCCCTGGGGGGTGGCACAGATACGCAGTATTTT,CASSSLGGGTDTQYF,TRBV9,few,TRBJ2-3,-
TGCAGCGTTAGGGACAGGAACAATCAGCCCCAGCATTTT,CSVRDRNNQPQHF,TRBV29-1,-,TRBJ1-5,TRBD1
TGTGCCAGCAGTTATCCGACAGGGGGCCGGGAGCAGTTCTTC,CASSYPTGGREQFF,TRBV6-2/TRBV6-3,-,TRBJ2-1,TRBD1
TGTGCCAGCATGGCCACAGGGGGAGGAGTGAACTATGGCTACACCTTC,CASMATGGGVNYGYTF,TRBV2,-,TRBJ1-2,TRBD1
TGCGCCAGCAGCCAGGACCGCTATGGGACAGGAGCCCTCGGGGAGCTGTTTTTT,CASSQDRYGTGALGELFF,TRBV4-1,-,TRBJ2-2,TRBD1
TGTGCCAGCAGTGGTGGGGGCGCGGACACTGAAGCTTTCTTT,CASSGGGADTEAFF,TRBV7-3,-,TRBJ1-1,-
TGTGCCACCAGCACCTACGGACAGGGCGAGCAGTACTTC,CATSTYGQGEQYF,TRBV15,-,TRBJ2-7,TRBD1
TGTGCCAGCAGCTCTTACAGGGGGCCCTCACCCCTCCACTTT,CASSSYRGPSPLHF,TRBV5-6,few,TRBJ1-6,TRBD1